The 23 T cell receptor beta chains in this list originate from one sample, sequenced in a study of CD4 T cells in relation to SARS-CoV-2 and coronaviruses. Their target antigens are unknown. The protocol was immunoSEQ multiplex PCR, while the TCRdb copy is restricted to in-frame clones and leaves out a portion. The sample includes tens of thousands of clones, about 80% of them seen just once. Material: memory CD4+ T cells from PBMCs, cultured in vitro. The receptors stem from an adult with COVID-19.

This chain links TRBV28 with TRBJ2-2; TRBD2 aligns across 7 bases. V was clipped by 10 bases and J by 4 bases; unmatched bases: 9. The CDR3 spans 14 residues. From germline, CDR1 is MDHEN and CDR2 SYDVKM. This chain's CDR3 is CATRGELSTGELFF. The CDR3 nucleotides are TGTGCCACTCGGGGGGAACTGAGCACCGGGGAGCTGTTTTTT.

This clone was seen only once. The rearrangement uses TRBV7-2 and TRBJ2-1, with D perhaps given as TRBD1 or TRBD2 (5 bases each). The CDR3 runs to 18 residues. V was shortened by 1 base and J by 9 bases, with 25 bases between the two germline ends. The germline gives CDR1 SGHTA, CDR2 FQGNSA. The CDR3 region is CASSLVFPTRDAGVEQFF. In DNA form, the CDR3 reads TGTGCCAGCAGCTTAGTTTTCCCAACTAGGGACGCTGGCGTTGAGCAGTTCTTC. The full variable domain, completed using reference TRBV7-2 and TRBJ2-1, is GAGVSQSPSNKVTEKGKDVELRCDPISGHTALYWYRQSLGQGLEFLIYFQGNSAPDKSGLPSDRFSAERTGGSVSTLTIQRTQQEDSAVYLCASSLVFPTRDAGVEQFFGPGTRLTVL.

This rearrangement joins TRBV15 to TRBJ2-7, with 11 bases that match TRBD2. Germline V gene data show CDR1 as LNHNV and CDR2 as YYDKDF (reference sequence). Trimming at V came to 0 bases and at J to 5 bases, leaving 15 bases not matched to a gene. This CDR3 comprises 19 residues. The CDR3 DNA reads TGTGCCACCAGCAGAGATTTGGGCGGGGGAACTAGCGGGAGCCACGAGCAGTACTTC. It codes for CATSRDLGGGTSGSHEQYF.

The table lists this clone with a count of one. The rearrangement links TRBV3-1 (or the pseudogene TRBV3-2) to TRBJ2-1; 14 bases line up with TRBD2. V was pared by 0 bases and J by 0 bases, with 1 base of the junction left unmatched. Looked up from germline, CDR1 is LGHDT and CDR2 is YNNKEL (reference sequence). The CDR3 is 18 residues long. CDR3 protein: CASSQEGLAGVSYNEQFF. The CDR3 region has the DNA TGTGCCAGCAGCCAAGAGGGACTAGCGGGAGTCTCCTACAATGAGCAGTTCTTC.

The DNA of the CDR3 is TGTGCCAGCAGCTCCTTAGCGGGAGGTTACAATGAGCAGTTCTTC. Translation gives CASSSLAGGYNEQFF. V usage is TRBV7-9 and J usage is TRBJ2-1; 10 bases map to TRBD2. Trimming at V came to 4 bases and at J to 4 bases, leaving 4 bases not matched to a gene. CDR1 is SEHNR, CDR2 FQNEAQ, per germline (reference sequence). This CDR3 has 15 residues.

The rearrangement joins TRBV21-1 to TRBJ2-7. TRBV21-1 is a pseudogene segment. The CDR3 contains 15 residues. CDR3 DNA: TGTGCCAGCAGCAAACTTAGTAGGGATTCCTACAAGGAGTACTTC. This translates into CASSKLSRDSYKEYF.

CDR3 region: CASSLPALYEPTTYEQYF. The CDR3 bases are TGTGCCAGCAGCTTACCCGCTCTATATGAGCCTACCACCTACGAGCAGTACTTC. The genes are TRBV11-2 and TRBJ2-7; D gene unclear. V was shortened by 2 bases and J by 2 bases, with 22 bases between the two germline ends. The CDR3 is 18 residues long. In germline, CDR1 is SGHAT, CDR2 FQNNGV.

CDR3 in DNA: TGTGCCAGCAGCCACTTAGGACCGACAGGGGGCTATGAGCAGTTCTTC. Translated, it gives CASSHLGPTGGYEQFF. J is TRBJ2-1 and V is TRBV3-1 (or the pseudogene TRBV3-2), with 10 bases lining up with TRBD1. Germline values: CDR1 LGHDT, CDR2 YNNKEL (reference sequence). The CDR3 is 16 residues long. Germline trimming cut 3 bases from V and 8 bases from J; bases unmatched to any gene: 10.

In this sample, this clone turned up once. The rearrangement uses TRBV19 and TRBJ2-1; TRBD2 agrees at 9 bases. Germline V gene data show CDR1 as LNHDA and CDR2 as SQIVND (reference sequence). This CDR3 is 16 amino acids long. Trimming at V came to 1 base and at J to 4 bases, leaving 5 bases not matched to a gene. The CDR3 region is CASSIAGLAKYNEQFF. In DNA, the CDR3 is TGTGCCAGTAGTATAGCAGGACTAGCGAAATACAATGAGCAGTTCTTC.

The chain recombines TRBV11-2 with TRBJ2-1; no clear D gene. This CDR3 spans 13 amino acids. The ends were cut back, 1 base at V and 5 bases at J, with 6 bases in the middle. Germline assignment: CDR1 SGHAT and CDR2 FQNNGV. The CDR3 DNA reads as TGTGCCAGCAGCTTAGTGCGCCACAATGAGCAGTTCTTC. It is translated as CASSLVRHNEQFF.

This chain uses TRBV4-1 with TRBJ1-5, with TRBD1 as a possible D gene (5 bases). This CDR3 region has 15 residues. Trimming cost V 6 bases and J 2 bases, with 14 bases left between them. Per germline, CDR1 MGHRA and CDR2 YSYEKL. CDR3 sequence (DNA): TGCGCCAGCAGGAGACAGCCCGGGGGCAATCAGCCCCAGCATTTT. This codes for CASRRQPGGNQPQHF.

This clone has just a few counts. The V gene is TRBV18, the J gene TRBJ1-2, with 7 positions matching TRBD1. The CDR3 consists of 15 residues. Trimming cost V 0 bases and J 2 bases; bases outside gene matches: 3. Germline V CDR1 and CDR2: KGHSH, LQKENI. CDR3 nucleotide sequence: TGTGCCAGCTCACCACCTCCGGGACAGAACTATGGCTACACCTTC. Its translation is CASSPPPGQNYGYTF.

The chain couples TRBV27 to TRBJ2-3; D is undetermined. Germline V CDR1 and CDR2: MNHEY, SMNVEV (reference sequence). V was shortened by 0 bases and J by 0 bases, with 13 bases between the two germline ends. CDR3 length: 17 amino acids. This chain's CDR3 is CASSLSIRGSSTDTQYF. CDR3 bases: TGTGCCAGCAGTTTATCGATACGTGGGTCTAGCACAGATACGCAGTATTTT.

The chain has TRBV5-1 and TRBJ2-7; D unclear. Germline assignment: CDR1 SGHRS and CDR2 YFSETQ. Deletions cut 3 bases from V and 7 bases from J, with 17 bases between. The CDR3 length is 14 residues. For the CDR3, the DNA is TGCGCCAGCAGCTACCACGGACGGAGTGGAGAGCAGTACTTC. Encoded protein: CASSYHGRSGEQYF.

The DNA of the CDR3 is TGTGCCAGCACCAAAGGGGGGGGGTATCAGCCCCAGCATTTT. This translates into CASTKGGGYQPQHF. This chain links TRBV28 with TRBJ1-5; maybe TRBD1 (6 bases). This CDR3 is 14 amino acids long. V gave up 7 bases and J gave up 5 bases, with 15 bases separating them. CDR1 is MDHEN and CDR2 is SYDVKM in the germline V gene.

The rearrangement links TRBV7-2 to TRBJ2-1; D not resolved. This CDR3 contains 12 residues. Germline CDR1 reads SGHTA; CDR2 reads FQGNSA. V was trimmed by 2 bases and J by 7 bases, leaving 6 bases between them. The CDR3 loop is CASSLSYNEQFF. The CDR3, as DNA: TGTGCCAGCAGCTTATCGTATAATGAGCAGTTCTTC.

This chain connects TRBV30 to TRBJ2-2; the D is unclear. Germline CDR1 and CDR2: GTSNPN and SVGIG (reference sequence). V lost 2 bases to trimming and J lost 6 bases, with 4 bases between them. There are 11 residues in the CDR3. The CDR3 loop is CAWSHSGELFF. CDR3 sequence (DNA): TGTGCCTGGAGTCACTCCGGGGAGCTGTTTTTT.

The chain joins TRBV7-3 to TRBJ2-2, with D possibly TRBD2 on 5 matching bases. The V end was cut by 3 bases, the J end by 7 bases, with 21 bases between. The V gene's germline CDR1 is SGHTA and CDR2 FQGTGA. The CDR3 is 17 residues long. The CDR3 spells CASSFQPPGTGGGELFF. The CDR3 DNA reads as TGTGCCAGCAGCTTCCAACCCCCAGGAACCGGAGGCGGGGAGCTGTTTTTT.

The chain uses TRBV2 and TRBJ1-2; 9 bases line up with TRBD1. The CDR3 totals 14 residues. The ends lost 6 bases at V and 3 bases at J; junction bases unmatched: 5. Germline V CDR1 and CDR2: SNHLY, FYNNEI. In DNA, the CDR3 is TGTGCCAGCAGGGGACAGGGTAACGACTATGGCTACACCTTC. This translates into CASRGQGNDYGYTF.

The gene calls are TRBV27 and TRBJ2-5; D is possibly TRBD1 or TRBD2 (5 bases each). Trimming pared 4 bases from V and 0 bases from J, leaving 12 bases between. CDR3 length: 15 residues. Per germline, CDR1 MNHEY and CDR2 SMNVEV (reference sequence). The CDR3 bases are TGTGCCAGCAGTTCACTACAGGACTACCAAGAGACCCAGTACTTC. Residues: CASSSLQDYQETQYF.

V and J are TRBV14 and TRBJ2-1, with 7 bases identical to TRBD2. Trimming cost V 0 bases and J 5 bases; bases outside gene matches: 10. CDR1 is SGHDN, CDR2 FVKESK, per germline. This CDR3 comprises 17 residues. The CDR3 DNA is TGTGCCAGCAGCCAAGATCTTATTACGGGAGGCAACAATGAGCAGTTCTTC. Translating it yields CASSQDLITGGNNEQFF.

The chain has TRBV18 and TRBJ1-2; 8 bases line up with TRBD1. This CDR3 comprises 16 residues. Germline V gene data show CDR1 as KGHSH and CDR2 as LQKENI. The V gene end was trimmed by 2 bases and the J gene end by 5 bases; junction bases not matched to a gene: 10. The CDR3 here is CASSPSRGQAGYGYTF. CDR3 DNA: TGTGCCAGCTCACCATCGAGGGGACAGGCAGGGTATGGCTACACCTTC.

The V gene is TRBV20-1, the J gene TRBJ2-7; no definite D call. Trimming left V 6 bases short and J 5 bases short, with 11 bases between. This CDR3 has 11 amino acids. Per germline, CDR1 DFQATT and CDR2 SNEGSKA (reference sequence). DNA for the CDR3: TGCAGTGCAATAGACTTTGACGAGCAGTACTTC. Amino acids: CSAIDFDEQYF.